Given below is one T cell receptor beta chain in context. Its antigen is currently unknown. The data are from a study of OX40 agonist ivuxolimab in advanced cancers. The overall study: Around 40% of patients had received prior checkpoint inhibitor therapy.

Only in-frame clones appear in the TCRdb table, and some are missing; sequencing was by immunoSEQ multiplex PCR. The data show 40,000 or so clones, with 80% seen just once and 4% to 6% held by the top ten. Findings and limits, study-wide: The antigen specificity of the peripheral T cells (those that were expanded) was not determined.

The sample was CD4+ or CD8+ T cells sorted from blood, taken in a trial of the OX40 agonist ivuxolimab. This receptor was obtained from an adult with an advanced solid tumor such as melanoma, head and neck, liver or kidney cancer.

Here the CDR3 reads CASSARRSSSYNEQFF. Here the CDR3 DNA reads TGTGCCAGCAGCGCCCGACGATCCAGCTCCTACAATGAGCAGTTCTTC. The J gene is TRBJ2-1, the V gene TRBV9; D gene uncertain. Germline lookup yields CDR1 SGDLS and CDR2 YYNGEE. The CDR3 covers 16 residues. V gave up 3 bases and J gave up 0 bases, with 13 bases separating them. The full variable domain, with the rest looked up from reference TRBV9 and TRBJ2-1, is DSGVTQTPKHLITATGQRVTLRCSPRSGDLSVYWYQQSLDQGLQFLIQYYNGEERAKGNILERFSAQQFPDLHSELNLSSLELGDSALYFCASSARRSSSYNEQFFGPGTRLTVL.